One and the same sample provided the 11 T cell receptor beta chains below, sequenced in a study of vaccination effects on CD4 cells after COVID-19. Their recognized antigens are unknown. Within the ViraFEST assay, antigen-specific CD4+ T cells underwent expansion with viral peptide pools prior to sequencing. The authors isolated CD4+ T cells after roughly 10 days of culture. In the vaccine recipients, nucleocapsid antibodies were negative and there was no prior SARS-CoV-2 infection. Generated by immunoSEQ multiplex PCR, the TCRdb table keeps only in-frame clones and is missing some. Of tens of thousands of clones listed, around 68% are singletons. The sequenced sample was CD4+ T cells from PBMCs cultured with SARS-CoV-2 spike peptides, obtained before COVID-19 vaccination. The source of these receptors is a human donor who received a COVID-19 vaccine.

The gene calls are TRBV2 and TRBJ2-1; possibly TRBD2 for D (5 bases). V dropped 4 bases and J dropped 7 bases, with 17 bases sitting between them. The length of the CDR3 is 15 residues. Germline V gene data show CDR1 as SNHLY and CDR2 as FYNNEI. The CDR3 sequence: CASSVIPTGGNEQFF. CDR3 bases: TGTGCCAGCAGTGTGATACCGACTGGAGGTAATGAGCAGTTCTTC.

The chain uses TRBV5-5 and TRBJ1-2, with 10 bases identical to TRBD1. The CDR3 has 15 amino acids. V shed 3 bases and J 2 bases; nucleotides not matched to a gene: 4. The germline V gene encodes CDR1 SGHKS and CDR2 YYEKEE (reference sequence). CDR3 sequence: CASSWKTGGNYGYTF. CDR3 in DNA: TGTGCCAGCAGCTGGAAGACAGGGGGCAACTATGGCTACACCTTC.

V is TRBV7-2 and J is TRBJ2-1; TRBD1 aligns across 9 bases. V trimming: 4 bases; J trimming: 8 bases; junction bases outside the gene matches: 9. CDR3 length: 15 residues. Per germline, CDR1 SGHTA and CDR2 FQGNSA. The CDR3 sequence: CASSSRTGAGYEQFF. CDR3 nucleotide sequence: TGTGCCAGCAGCTCTAGGACAGGGGCCGGATATGAGCAGTTCTTC.

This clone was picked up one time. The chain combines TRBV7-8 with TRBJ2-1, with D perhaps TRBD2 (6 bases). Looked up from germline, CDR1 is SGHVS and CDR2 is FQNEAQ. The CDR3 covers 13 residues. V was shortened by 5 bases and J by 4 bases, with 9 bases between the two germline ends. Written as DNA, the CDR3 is TGTGCCAGCAGCCCGCGGGGATACAATGAGCAGTTCTTC. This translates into CASSPRGYNEQFF.

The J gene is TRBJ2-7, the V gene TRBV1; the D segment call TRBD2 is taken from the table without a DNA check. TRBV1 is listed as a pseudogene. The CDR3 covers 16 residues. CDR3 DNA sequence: TGCACCAGCAGCCCCGGTGTAGATAGCGGGAAGGGCGAGCAGTACTTC. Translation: CTSSPGVDSGKGEQYF.

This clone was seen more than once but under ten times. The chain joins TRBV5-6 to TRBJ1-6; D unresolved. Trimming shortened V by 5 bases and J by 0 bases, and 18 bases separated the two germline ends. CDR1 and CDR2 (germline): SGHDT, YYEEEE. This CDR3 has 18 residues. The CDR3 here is CASSYRRPQSSYNSPLHF. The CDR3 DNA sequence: TGTGCCAGCAGTTACCGACGCCCCCAAAGCTCCTATAATTCACCCCTCCACTTT.

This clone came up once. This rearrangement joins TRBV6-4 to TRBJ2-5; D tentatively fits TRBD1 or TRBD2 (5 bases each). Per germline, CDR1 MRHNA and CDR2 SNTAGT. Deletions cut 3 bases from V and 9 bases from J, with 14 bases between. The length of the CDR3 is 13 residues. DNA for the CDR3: TGTGCCAGCAGTGAGGCGCCCCTGGGGGCCCAGTACTTC. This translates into CASSEAPLGAQYF.

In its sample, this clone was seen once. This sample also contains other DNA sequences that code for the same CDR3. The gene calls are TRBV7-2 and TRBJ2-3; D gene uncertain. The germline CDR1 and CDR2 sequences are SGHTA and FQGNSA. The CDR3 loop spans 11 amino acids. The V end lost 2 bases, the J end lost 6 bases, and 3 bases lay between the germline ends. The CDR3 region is CASSLSDTQYF. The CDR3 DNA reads TGTGCCAGCAGCTTATCGGATACGCAGTATTTT. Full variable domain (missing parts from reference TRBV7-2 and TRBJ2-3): GAGVSQSPSNKVTEKGKDVELRCDPISGHTALYWYRQSLGQGLEFLIYFQGNSAPDKSGLPSDRFSAERTGGSVSTLTIQRTQQEDSAVYLCASSLSDTQYFGPGTRLTVL.

CDR3 sequence: CASSLDQETQYF. The CDR3 DNA reads TGCGCCAGCAGCTTGGATCAAGAGACCCAGTACTTC. This chain joins TRBV5-1 and TRBJ2-5; D unclear. Trimming took off 0 bases at V and 2 bases at J, with 2 bases between the two ends. CDR1 and CDR2 (germline): SGHRS, YFSETQ. This CDR3 is built from 12 residues.

The CDR3 DNA sequence: TGCGCCAGCAGCCAAGAGCGGGGCCCTCATGGCTACACCTTC. Translated: CASSQERGPHGYTF. The V gene is TRBV4-3, the J gene TRBJ1-2; maybe TRBD1 (5 bases). The CDR3 is 14 residues long. Germline V gene sequence: CDR1 LGHNA, CDR2 YSLEER. Trimming removed 0 bases at V and 6 bases at J, with 11 bases between.

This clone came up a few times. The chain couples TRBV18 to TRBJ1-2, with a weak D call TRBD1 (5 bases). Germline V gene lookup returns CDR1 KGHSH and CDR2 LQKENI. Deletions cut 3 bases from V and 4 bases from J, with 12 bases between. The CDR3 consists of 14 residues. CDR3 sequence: CASSPGSGPYGYTF. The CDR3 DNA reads TGTGCCAGCTCACCCGGGTCAGGGCCCTATGGCTACACCTTC. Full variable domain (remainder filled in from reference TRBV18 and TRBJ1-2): NAGVMQNPRHLVRRRGQEARLRCSPMKGHSHVYWYRQLPEEGLKFMVYLQKENIIDESGMPKERFSAEFPKEGPSILRIQQVVRGDSAAYFCASSPGSGPYGYTFGSGTRLTVV.